This TCR beta chain stems from a study of cytomegalovirus exposure and HLA in healthy donors. Overall study: A previous analysis identified approximately 110 million unique TCR beta sequences derived from around 200 million T cells.

This CDR3 is 15 amino acids long. Germline assignment: CDR1 MGHRA and CDR2 YSYEKL. V lost 1 base, J lost 9 bases, and 8 bases stayed unmatched. PCR was performed using 60 Vbeta and 13 Jbeta primers. Authors' methods: Roughly 10 million shared chains were among approximately 87 million unique TCR beta chains counted in a later analysis. Assay used: immunoSEQ multiplex PCR; TCRdb lists only in-frame clones, some missing. V and J calls and clone size follow that table, whereas D and trimming were derived from the DNA. The sample spans about 120,000 clones; the ten largest clones claim about 1.5%. V is TRBV4-1 and J is TRBJ2-1; 8 nucleotides align to TRBD1. Specimen: PBMCs. This receptor was obtained from a woman aged 40-49 years in good health and CMV-seropositive. CDR3 DNA sequence: TGCGCCAGCAGCCAAGTAGGACAGGGTAATGGTGAGCAGTTCTTC. It is translated as CASSQVGQGNGEQFF.